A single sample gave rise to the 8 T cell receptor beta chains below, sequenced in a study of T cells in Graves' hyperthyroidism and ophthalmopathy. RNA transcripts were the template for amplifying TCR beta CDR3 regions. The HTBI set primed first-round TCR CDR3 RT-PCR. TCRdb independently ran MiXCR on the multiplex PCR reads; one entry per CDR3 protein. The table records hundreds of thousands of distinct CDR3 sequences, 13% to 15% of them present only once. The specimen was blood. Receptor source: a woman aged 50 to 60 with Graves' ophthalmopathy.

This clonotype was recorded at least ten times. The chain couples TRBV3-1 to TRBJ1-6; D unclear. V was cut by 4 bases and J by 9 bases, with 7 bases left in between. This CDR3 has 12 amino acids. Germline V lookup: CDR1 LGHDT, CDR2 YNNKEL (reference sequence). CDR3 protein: CASSPSSSPLHF. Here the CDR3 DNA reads TGTGCCAGCAGCCCGTCCAGTTCACCCCTCCACTTT.

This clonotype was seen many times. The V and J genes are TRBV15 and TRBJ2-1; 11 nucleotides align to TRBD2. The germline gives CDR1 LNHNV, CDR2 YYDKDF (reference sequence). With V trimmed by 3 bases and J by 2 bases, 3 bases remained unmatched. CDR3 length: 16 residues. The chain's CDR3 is CATSSKLAGAYNEQFF. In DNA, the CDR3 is TGTGCCACCAGCAGCAAACTAGCGGGAGCCTACAATGAGCAGTTCTTC.

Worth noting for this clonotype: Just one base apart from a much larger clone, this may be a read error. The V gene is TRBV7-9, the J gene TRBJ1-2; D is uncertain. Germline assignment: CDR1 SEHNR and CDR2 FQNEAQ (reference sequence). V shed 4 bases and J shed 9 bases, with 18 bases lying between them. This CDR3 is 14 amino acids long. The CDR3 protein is CASSSQPGPGSYTF. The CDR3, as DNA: TGTGCCAGCAGCTCCCAACCGGGCCCCGGTAGCTACACCTTC.

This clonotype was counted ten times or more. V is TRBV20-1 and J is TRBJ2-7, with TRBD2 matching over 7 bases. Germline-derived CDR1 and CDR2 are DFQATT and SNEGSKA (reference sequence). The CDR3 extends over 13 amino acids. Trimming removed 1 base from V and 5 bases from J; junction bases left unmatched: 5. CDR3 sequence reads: CSARVAGANEQYF. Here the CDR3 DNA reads TGCAGTGCTAGAGTCGCGGGAGCCAACGAGCAGTACTTC.

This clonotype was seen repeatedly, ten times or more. The chain's CDR3 is CASSRGQGFSGSYNEQFF. The CDR3, as DNA: TGTGCCAGCAGCCGAGGACAGGGTTTTAGTGGGTCCTACAATGAGCAGTTCTTC. The chain employs TRBV11-2 and TRBJ2-1; 8 bases line up with TRBD1. Germline CDR1 SGHAT, CDR2 FQNNGV. The CDR3 runs 18 residues. V dropped 5 bases and J dropped 1; count of bases not matched to a gene: 13. Full variable domain (remainder filled in from reference TRBV11-2 and TRBJ2-1): EAGVAQSPRYKIIEKRQSVAFWCNPISGHATLYWYQQILGQGPKLLIQFQNNGVVDDSQLPKDRFSAERLKGVDSTLKIQPAKLEDSAVYLCASSRGQGFSGSYNEQFFGPGTRLTVL.

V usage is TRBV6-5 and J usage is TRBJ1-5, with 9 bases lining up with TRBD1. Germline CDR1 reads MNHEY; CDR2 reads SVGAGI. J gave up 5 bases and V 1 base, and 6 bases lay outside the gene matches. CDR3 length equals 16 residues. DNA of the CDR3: TGTGCCAGCAGTTACTACAGGGGGCAAGGCGATCAGCCCCAGCATTTT. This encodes CASSYYRGQGDQPQHF.

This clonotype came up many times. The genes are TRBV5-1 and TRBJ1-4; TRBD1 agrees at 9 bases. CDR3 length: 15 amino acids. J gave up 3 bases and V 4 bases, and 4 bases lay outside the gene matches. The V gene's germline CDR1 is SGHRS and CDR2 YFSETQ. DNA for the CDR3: TGCGCCAGCAGCAGCGGACAGGGGCCTAATGAAAAACTGTTTTTT. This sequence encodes CASSSGQGPNEKLFF. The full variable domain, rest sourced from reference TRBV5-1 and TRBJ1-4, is KAGVTQTPRYLIKTRGQQVTLSCSPISGHRSVSWYQQTPGQGLQFLFEYFSETQRNKGNFPGRFSGRQFSNSRSEMNVSTLELGDSALYLCASSSGQGPNEKLFFGSGTQLSVL.

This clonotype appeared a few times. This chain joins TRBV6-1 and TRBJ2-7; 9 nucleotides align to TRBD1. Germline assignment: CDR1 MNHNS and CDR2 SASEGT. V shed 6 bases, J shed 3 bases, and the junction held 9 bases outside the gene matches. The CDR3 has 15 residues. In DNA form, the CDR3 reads TGTGCCAGCAGAGTATTACAGGGGGCTCACTACGAGCAGTACTTC. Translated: CASRVLQGAHYEQYF.